Below, 18 T cell receptor beta chains from the same sample are listed, as sequenced in a study of shared clonotypes between healthy human individuals (dated by TCRdb to 2019 to 2021). CD8 naive samples were obtained by positive selection for CCR7 among CD45RO-negative cells, yielding a CD45RA+CCR7+ population from which TemRA cells were excluded. The library was produced with the immunoSEQ multiplex PCR assay. The clones in this table, taken by TCRdb from immuneACCESS, are in-frame only. Not every clone is retained; where verified, under half of the shortfall comes from an unresolved V gene, and the cause of the rest is unknown. The sample profile shows approximately 1.9 million clones; 80% to 95% of them were found once. 1.5% to 2% of the sample belongs to the ten largest clones. The sample was naive CD8+ T cells from PBMCs. This specimen's cell subset or site label, interpreted: CD45RA+CCR7+. These TCRs come from a man aged 18 to 30 in good health. Some clones in this sample may be carry-over from other donors' samples.

V and J are TRBV25-1 and TRBJ2-1, with D possibly matching TRBD1 (5 bases). The ends were cut back, 0 bases at V and 10 bases at J, with 13 bases in the middle. CDR1 is MGHDK and CDR2 is SYGVNS in the germline V gene. The CDR3 loop spans 14 amino acids. The CDR3 region has the DNA TGTGCCAGCAGTGAATATAATCAGGGCTGGGAGCAGTTCTTC. This codes for CASSEYNQGWEQFF.

About this clone itself: Other nucleotide sequences from this sample produce the same CDR3. The rearrangement uses TRBV27 and TRBJ2-1; D gene ambiguous. Germline V gene lookup returns CDR1 MNHEY and CDR2 SMNVEV (reference sequence). There are 13 residues in the CDR3. V lost 1 base to trimming and J lost 5 bases, with 6 bases between them. CDR3 in DNA: TGTGCCAGCAGTTTATTACGGAACAATGAGCAGTTCTTC. As protein: CASSLLRNNEQFF.

V and J are TRBV19 and TRBJ2-3, with 11 positions matching TRBD2. The germline CDR1 and CDR2 sequences are LNHDA and SQIVND (reference sequence). V trimming: 5 bases; J trimming: 3 bases; junction bases outside the gene matches: 4. This CDR3 region has 15 residues. The CDR3 loop reads CASSWASGRTDTQYF. CDR3 in DNA: TGTGCCAGTAGTTGGGCTAGCGGGAGGACAGATACGCAGTATTTT.

The chain has TRBV27 and TRBJ2-2; the match to TRBD2 covers 13 bases. This CDR3 is 17 amino acids long. Per germline, CDR1 MNHEY and CDR2 SMNVEV (reference sequence). V lost 5 bases and J lost 3; bases outside the gene matches: 6. CDR3 in amino acids: CASSLLGLAGDTGELFF. The DNA of the CDR3 is TGTGCCAGCAGTCTGCTCGGACTAGCGGGAGACACCGGGGAGCTGTTTTTT.

For this clone: Other DNA sequences in the sample encode the same CDR3. This CDR3 is CASRDGSYEQYF. The CDR3 DNA reads TGTGCCAGCAGGGACGGCTCCTACGAGCAGTACTTC. The V gene is TRBV7-9, the J gene TRBJ2-7; D call uncertain. V was trimmed by 6 bases and J by 0 bases, leaving 6 bases between them. The length of the CDR3 is 12 residues. From germline, CDR1 is SEHNR and CDR2 FQNEAQ (reference sequence).

Points on this clone: At one of its ends the junction is not consistent with the germline gene, which may arise from a read error. The chain joins TRBV11-2 to TRBJ2-1; 13 positions agree with TRBD2. The CDR3 contains 15 residues. In germline, CDR1 is SGHAT, CDR2 FQNNGV. CDR3 nucleotides: TGTGCCAGCAGCTCGTCTCCCGGGACTAGCGGGGAGCGGATCTTC. Amino acid sequence: CASSSSPGTSGERIF.

Only one count was recorded for this clone. This rearrangement joins TRBV2 to TRBJ2-1; D remains unclear. The ends were cut back, 5 bases at V and 10 bases at J, with 15 bases in the middle. CDR1 is SNHLY and CDR2 is FYNNEI in the germline V gene. This CDR3 has 13 amino acids. CDR3 DNA: TGTGCCAGCAGTCTTATACTCACACCCGAGCAGTTCTTC. Its translation: CASSLILTPEQFF.

CDR3: CASSPRPNTEAFF. The CDR3 nucleotides read TGTGCCAGCAGCCCCCGACCCAACACTGAAGCTTTCTTT. The rearrangement links TRBV9 to TRBJ1-1, with D unclear. Per germline, CDR1 SGDLS and CDR2 YYNGEE. This CDR3 contains 13 residues. Trimming removed 4 bases at V and 2 bases at J, with 9 bases between.

This chain uses TRBV27 with TRBJ2-7, with 8 bases lining up with TRBD1. Per the germline V gene, CDR1 is MNHEY and CDR2 is SMNVEV (reference sequence). V dropped 5 bases and J dropped 7; count of bases not matched to a gene: 10. The CDR3 spans 14 residues. CDR3 sequence reads: CASSDRDRPGEQYF. In DNA, the CDR3 is TGTGCCAGCAGTGACCGGGACAGGCCGGGAGAGCAGTACTTC.

This chain uses TRBV6-5 with TRBJ1-2; weak D call: TRBD1 (5 bases). The ends were cut back, 2 bases at V and 0 bases at J, with 10 bases in the middle. The CDR3 length is 15 residues. The germline V gene has CDR1 MNHEY and CDR2 SVGAGI. The DNA of the CDR3 is TGTGCCAGCAGTTACGCAGGGATAGCTAACTATGGCTACACCTTC. Its translation is CASSYAGIANYGYTF.

The V and J genes are TRBV10-1 and TRBJ1-1; D perhaps matches TRBD1 (6 bases). Germline CDR1 and CDR2: WNHNN and SYGVQD (reference sequence). This CDR3 has 13 amino acids. V lost 5 bases to trimming and J lost 6 bases, with 13 bases between them. The CDR3 here is CASSPLSGAEAFF. CDR3 DNA: TGCGCCAGCAGTCCCCTGTCAGGGGCTGAAGCTTTCTTT.

J is TRBJ2-7 and V is TRBV5-5; maybe TRBD2 (6 bases). The CDR3 sequence is 16 residues long. V lost 0 bases to trimming and J lost 2 bases, with 15 bases between them. Germline-derived CDR1 and CDR2 are SGHKS and YYEKEE (reference sequence). CDR3 amino acids: CASSLVAGRQTYEQYF. CDR3 DNA sequence: TGTGCCAGCAGCTTGGTCGCGGGACGTCAGACCTACGAGCAGTACTTC.

As regards this clone: A much larger clone differs from this one at a single base, so this may be a read error. The chain uses TRBV10-2 and TRBJ2-1; tentatively, D is TRBD1 or TRBD2 (5 bases each). V was cut by 6 bases and J by 3 bases, with 6 bases left in between. Germline values: CDR1 WSHSY, CDR2 SAAADI. This CDR3 spans 12 amino acids. CDR3 nucleotides: TGCGCCAGCAGGGGGGTCTACAATGAGCAGTTCTTC. Its translation is CASRGVYNEQFF.

V usage is TRBV7-3 and J usage is TRBJ2-7; either TRBD1 or TRBD2 may fit D (7 bases each). CDR1 is SGHTA, CDR2 FQGTGA, per germline. The CDR3 is made up of 14 amino acids. V gave up 0 bases and J gave up 5 bases, with 11 bases separating them. The CDR3 DNA reads TGTGCCAGCAGCTTAACGTCAGGGGGGGACGAGCAGTACTTC. Amino acid sequence: CASSLTSGGDEQYF.

This chain joins TRBV30 and TRBJ1-3, with D possibly being TRBD1 (5 bases). Trimming cost V 4 bases and J 9 bases, with 19 bases left between them. Germline V gene lookup returns CDR1 GTSNPN and CDR2 SVGIG (reference sequence). The CDR3 covers 14 residues. Written as DNA, the CDR3 is TGTGCCTGGACCGACGGGGGACTGGAGGGCACCATATATTTT. Amino acid sequence: CAWTDGGLEGTIYF.

In the case of this clone: Other DNA sequences in the sample encode the same CDR3. The chain is built from TRBV9 and TRBJ2-3; 8 bases align to TRBD2. Germline CDR1 SGDLS, CDR2 YYNGEE. This CDR3 is 16 amino acids long. V shed 0 bases, J shed 0 bases, and the junction held 3 bases outside the gene matches. The CDR3 here is CASSVEPSGSTDTQYF. CDR3 DNA sequence: TGTGCCAGCAGCGTAGAGCCTAGCGGGAGCACAGATACGCAGTATTTT.

The chain uses TRBV7-2 and TRBJ2-3; 9 nucleotides agree with TRBD2. The germline V gene has CDR1 SGHTA and CDR2 FQGNSA. CDR3 size: 17 residues. The trim removed 4 bases at V and 3 bases at J, leaving 11 bases unmatched. The DNA for the CDR3 is TGTGCCAGCAGCTCGGGCATAGCGGGAGACACTACAGATACGCAGTATTTT. This encodes CASSSGIAGDTTDTQYF.

The chain uses TRBV14 and TRBJ1-1; TRBD1 is a possible D gene (6 bases). From germline, CDR1 is SGHDN and CDR2 FVKESK. V was trimmed by 3 bases and J by 5 bases, leaving 10 bases between them. This CDR3 is built from 13 residues. The CDR3 DNA follows: TGTGCCAGCAGCCATGGAGGGGGGACTGAAGCTTTCTTT. It encodes CASSHGGGTEAFF.